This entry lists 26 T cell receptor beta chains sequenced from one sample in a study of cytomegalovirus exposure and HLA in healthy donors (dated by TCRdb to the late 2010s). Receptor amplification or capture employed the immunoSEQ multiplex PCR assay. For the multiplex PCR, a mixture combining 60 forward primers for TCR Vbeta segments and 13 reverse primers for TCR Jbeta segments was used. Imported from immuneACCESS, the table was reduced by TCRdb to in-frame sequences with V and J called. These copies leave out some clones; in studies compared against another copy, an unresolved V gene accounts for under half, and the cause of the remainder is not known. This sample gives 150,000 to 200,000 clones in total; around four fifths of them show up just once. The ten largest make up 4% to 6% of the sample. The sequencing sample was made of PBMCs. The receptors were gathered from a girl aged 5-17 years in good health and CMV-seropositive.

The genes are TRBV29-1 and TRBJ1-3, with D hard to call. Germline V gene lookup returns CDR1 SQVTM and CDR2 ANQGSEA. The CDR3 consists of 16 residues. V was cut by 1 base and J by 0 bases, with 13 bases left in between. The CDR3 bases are TGCAGCGTTGAAGGAGGGAACAGCGGCTCTGGAAACACCATATATTTT. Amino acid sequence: CSVEGGNSGSGNTIYF. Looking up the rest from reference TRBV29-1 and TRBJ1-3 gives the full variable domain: SAVISQKPSRDICQRGTSLTIQCQVDSQVTMMFWYRQQPGQSLTLIATANQGSEATYESGFVIDKFPISRPNLTFSTLTVSNMSPEDSSIYLCSVEGGNSGSGNTIYFGEGSWLTVV.

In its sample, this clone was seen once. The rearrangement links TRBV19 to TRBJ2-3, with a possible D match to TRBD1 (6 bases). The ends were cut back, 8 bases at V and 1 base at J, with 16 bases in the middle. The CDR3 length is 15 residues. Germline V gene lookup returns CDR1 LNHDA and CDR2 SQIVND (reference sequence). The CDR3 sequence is CASSSPRQGTDTQYF. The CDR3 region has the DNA TGTGCCAGTTCATCCCCCCGACAGGGCACAGATACGCAGTATTTT.

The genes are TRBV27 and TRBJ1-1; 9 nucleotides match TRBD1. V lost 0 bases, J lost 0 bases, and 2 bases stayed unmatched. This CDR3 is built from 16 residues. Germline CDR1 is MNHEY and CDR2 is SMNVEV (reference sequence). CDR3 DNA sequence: TGTGCCAGCAGTTTATCTACAGGGGGCATGAACACTGAAGCTTTCTTT. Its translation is CASSLSTGGMNTEAFF.

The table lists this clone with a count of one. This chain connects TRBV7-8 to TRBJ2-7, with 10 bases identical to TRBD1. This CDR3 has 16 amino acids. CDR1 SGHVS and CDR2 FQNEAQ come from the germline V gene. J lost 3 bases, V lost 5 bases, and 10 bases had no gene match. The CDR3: CASSPQTGGAVYEQYF. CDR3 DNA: TGTGCCAGCAGCCCCCAGACAGGGGGCGCCGTCTACGAGCAGTACTTC.

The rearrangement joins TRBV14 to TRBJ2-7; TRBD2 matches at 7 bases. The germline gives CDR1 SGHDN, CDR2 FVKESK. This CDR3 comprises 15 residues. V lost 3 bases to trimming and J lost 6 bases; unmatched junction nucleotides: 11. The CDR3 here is CASSQFLSGRGEQYF. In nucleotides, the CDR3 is TGTGCCAGCAGCCAGTTTTTGTCGGGGAGGGGCGAGCAGTACTTC. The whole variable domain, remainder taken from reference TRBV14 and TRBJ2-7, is EAGVTQFPSHSVIEKGQTVTLRCDPISGHDNLYWYRRVMGKEIKFLLHFVKESKQDESGMPNNRFLAERTGGTYSTLKVQPAELEDSGVYFCASSQFLSGRGEQYFGPGTRLTVT.

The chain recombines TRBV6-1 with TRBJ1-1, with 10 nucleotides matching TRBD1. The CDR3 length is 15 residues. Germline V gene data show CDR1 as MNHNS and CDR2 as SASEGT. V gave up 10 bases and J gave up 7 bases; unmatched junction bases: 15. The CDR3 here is CANRIFKTGGDEAFF. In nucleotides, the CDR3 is TGTGCCAACAGAATATTCAAGACAGGGGGCGATGAAGCTTTCTTT.

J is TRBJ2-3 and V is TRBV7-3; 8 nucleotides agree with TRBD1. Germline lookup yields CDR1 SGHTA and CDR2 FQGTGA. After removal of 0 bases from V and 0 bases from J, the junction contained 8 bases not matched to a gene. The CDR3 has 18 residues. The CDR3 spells CASSLTNGRQGSTDTQYF. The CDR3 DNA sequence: TGTGCCAGCAGCTTAACGAACGGGCGACAGGGGAGCACAGATACGCAGTATTTT.

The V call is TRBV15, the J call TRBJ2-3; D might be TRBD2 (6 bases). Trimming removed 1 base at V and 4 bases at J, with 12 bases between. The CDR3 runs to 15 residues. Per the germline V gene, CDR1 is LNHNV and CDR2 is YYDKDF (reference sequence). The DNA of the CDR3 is TGTGCCACCAGCAGAGGGTCGGGGGAGGCAGATACGCAGTATTTT. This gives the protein CATSRGSGEADTQYF.

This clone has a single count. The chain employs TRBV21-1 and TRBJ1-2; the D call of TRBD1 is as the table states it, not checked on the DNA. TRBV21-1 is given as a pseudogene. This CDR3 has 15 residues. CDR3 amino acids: CASSKVRQGADGYTF. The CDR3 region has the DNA TGTGCCAGCAGCAAAGTAAGACAGGGGGCAGATGGCTACACCTTC.

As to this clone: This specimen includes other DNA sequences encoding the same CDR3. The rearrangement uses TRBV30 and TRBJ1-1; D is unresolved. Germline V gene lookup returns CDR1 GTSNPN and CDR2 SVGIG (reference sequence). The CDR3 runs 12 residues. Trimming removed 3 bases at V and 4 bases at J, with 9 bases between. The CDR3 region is CAWSDRGTEAFF. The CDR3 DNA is TGTGCCTGGAGCGATCGAGGCACTGAAGCTTTCTTT.

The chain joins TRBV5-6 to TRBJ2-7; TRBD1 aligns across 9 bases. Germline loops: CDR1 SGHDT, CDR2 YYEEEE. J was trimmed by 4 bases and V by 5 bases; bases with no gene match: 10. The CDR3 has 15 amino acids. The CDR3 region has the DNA TGTGCCAGCAGGTCCGGGACAGGGCTGTATTACGAGCAGTACTTC. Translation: CASRSGTGLYYEQYF. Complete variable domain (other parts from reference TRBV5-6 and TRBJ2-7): DAGVTQSPTHLIKTRGQQVTLRCSPKSGHDTVSWYQQALGQGPQFIFQYYEEEERQRGNFPDRFSGHQFPNYSSELNVNALLLGDSALYLCASRSGTGLYYEQYFGPGTRLTVT.

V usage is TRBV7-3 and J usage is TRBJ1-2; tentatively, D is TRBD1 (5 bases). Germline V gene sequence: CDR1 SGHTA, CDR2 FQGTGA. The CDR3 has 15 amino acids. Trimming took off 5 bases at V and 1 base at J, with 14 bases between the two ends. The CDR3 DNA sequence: TGTGCCAGCAGCCCCCGGGCACAGGATAACTATGGCTACACCTTC. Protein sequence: CASSPRAQDNYGYTF. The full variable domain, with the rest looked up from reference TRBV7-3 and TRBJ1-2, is GAGVSQTPSNKVTEKGKYVELRCDPISGHTALYWYRQSLGQGPEFLIYFQGTGAADDSGLPNDRFFAVRPEGSVSTLKIQRTERGDSAVYLCASSPRAQDNYGYTFGSGTRLTVV.

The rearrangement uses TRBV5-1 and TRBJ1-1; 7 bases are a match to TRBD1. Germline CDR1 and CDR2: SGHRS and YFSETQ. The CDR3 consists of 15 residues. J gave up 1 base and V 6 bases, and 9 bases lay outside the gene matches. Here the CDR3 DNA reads TGCGCCAGCAAACAGGGGCTATATTCGAACACTGAAGCTTTCTTT. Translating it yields CASKQGLYSNTEAFF.

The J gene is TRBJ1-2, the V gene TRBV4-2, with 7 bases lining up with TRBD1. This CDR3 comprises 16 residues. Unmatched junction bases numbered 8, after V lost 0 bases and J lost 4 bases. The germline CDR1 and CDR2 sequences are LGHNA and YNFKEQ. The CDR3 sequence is CASSQDWRGQGYGYTF. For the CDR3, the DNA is TGTGCCAGCAGCCAAGATTGGAGGGGGCAGGGCTATGGCTACACCTTC.

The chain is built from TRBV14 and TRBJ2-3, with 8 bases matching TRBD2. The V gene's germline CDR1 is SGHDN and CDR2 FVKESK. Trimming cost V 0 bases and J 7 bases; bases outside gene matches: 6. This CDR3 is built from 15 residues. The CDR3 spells CASSQDRTSLHTQYF. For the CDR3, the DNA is TGTGCCAGCAGCCAAGATAGGACTAGCCTCCATACGCAGTATTTT.

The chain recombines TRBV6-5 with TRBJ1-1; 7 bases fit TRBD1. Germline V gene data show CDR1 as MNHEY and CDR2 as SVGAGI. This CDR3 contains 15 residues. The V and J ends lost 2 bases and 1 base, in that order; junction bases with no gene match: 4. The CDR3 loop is CASSYEGQSNTEAFF. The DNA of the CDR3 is TGTGCCAGCAGTTACGAGGGACAGTCGAACACTGAAGCTTTCTTT.

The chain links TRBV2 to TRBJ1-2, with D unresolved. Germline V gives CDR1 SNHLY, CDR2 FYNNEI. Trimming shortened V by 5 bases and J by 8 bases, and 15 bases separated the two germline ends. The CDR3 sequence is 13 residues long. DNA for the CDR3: TGTGCCAGCAGTATAGATTTAACGGGAGGCTACACCTTC. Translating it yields CASSIDLTGGYTF.

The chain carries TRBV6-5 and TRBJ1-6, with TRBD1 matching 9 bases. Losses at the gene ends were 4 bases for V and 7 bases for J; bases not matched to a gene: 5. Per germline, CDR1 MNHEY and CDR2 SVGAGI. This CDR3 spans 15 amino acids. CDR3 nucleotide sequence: TGTGCCAGCAGTTTATACAGGGGGCGAAATTCACCCCTCCACTTT. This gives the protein CASSLYRGRNSPLHF.

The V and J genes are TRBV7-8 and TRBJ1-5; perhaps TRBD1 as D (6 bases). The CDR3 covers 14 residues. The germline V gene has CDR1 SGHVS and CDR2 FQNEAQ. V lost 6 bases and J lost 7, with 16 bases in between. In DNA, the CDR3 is TGTGCCAGCAGTCCGTGGGAGGGGGGGCAGCCCCAGCATTTT. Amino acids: CASSPWEGGQPQHF.

The CDR3 spells CASSRDRAETQYF. The CDR3 DNA is TGTGCCAGCTCTCGAGACAGGGCGGAGACCCAGTACTTC. The gene calls are TRBV18 and TRBJ2-5; 7 positions match TRBD1. The germline V gene encodes CDR1 KGHSH and CDR2 LQKENI. V shed 6 bases and J 5 bases; nucleotides not matched to a gene: 6. The CDR3 length is 13 residues.

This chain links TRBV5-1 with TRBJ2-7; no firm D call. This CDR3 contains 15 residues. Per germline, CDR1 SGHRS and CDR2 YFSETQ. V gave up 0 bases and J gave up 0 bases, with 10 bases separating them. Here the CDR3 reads CASSLELSSSYEQYF. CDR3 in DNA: TGCGCCAGCAGCTTGGAACTAAGCAGCTCCTACGAGCAGTACTTC.

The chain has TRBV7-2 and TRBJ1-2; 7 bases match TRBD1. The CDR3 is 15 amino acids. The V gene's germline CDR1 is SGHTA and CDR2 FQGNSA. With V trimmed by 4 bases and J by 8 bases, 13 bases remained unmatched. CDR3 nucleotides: TGTGCCAGCAGCTATGGGGACAGACCTCTCGGGGGCTACACCTTC. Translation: CASSYGDRPLGGYTF.

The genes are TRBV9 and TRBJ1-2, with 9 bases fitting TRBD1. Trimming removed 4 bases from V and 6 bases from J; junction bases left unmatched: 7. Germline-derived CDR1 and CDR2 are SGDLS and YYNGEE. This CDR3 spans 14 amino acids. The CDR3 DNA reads TGTGCCAGCAGCCCTGGACAGGGGACGAATGGCTACACCTTC. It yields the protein CASSPGQGTNGYTF.

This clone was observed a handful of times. This chain's CDR3 is CASSLDRGWGEQYF. CDR3 sequence (DNA): TGTGCCAGCAGTCTAGACAGGGGATGGGGCGAGCAGTACTTC. The V and J genes are TRBV6-1 and TRBJ2-7, with 8 bases matching TRBD1. The CDR3 has 14 residues. Germline V gene lookup returns CDR1 MNHNS and CDR2 SASEGT. With 5 bases clipped from V and 6 bases from J, the junction kept 9 bases outside the gene matches.

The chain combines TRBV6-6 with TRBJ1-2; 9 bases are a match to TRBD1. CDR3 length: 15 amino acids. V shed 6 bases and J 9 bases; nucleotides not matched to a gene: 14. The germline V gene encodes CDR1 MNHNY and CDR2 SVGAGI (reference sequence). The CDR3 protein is CASSQIPGQGGRYTF. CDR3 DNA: TGTGCCAGCAGCCAAATTCCGGGACAGGGAGGACGCTACACCTTC.

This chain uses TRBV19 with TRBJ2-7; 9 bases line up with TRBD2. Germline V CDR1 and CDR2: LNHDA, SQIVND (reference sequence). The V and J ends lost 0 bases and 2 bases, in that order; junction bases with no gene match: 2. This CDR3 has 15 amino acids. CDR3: CASSIEAGGTYEQYF. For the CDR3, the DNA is TGTGCCAGTAGTATAGAAGCGGGGGGCACCTACGAGCAGTACTTC.